This T cell receptor (beta chain) was observed in a study of CD8 T cells in ankylosing spondylitis. This clonotype was observed many times. Per the germline V gene, CDR1 is DFQATT and CDR2 is SNEGSKA (reference sequence). The CDR3 extends over 13 amino acids. Trimming took off 8 bases at V and 3 bases at J, with 15 bases between the two ends. In TCRdb, the 5' RACE reads were re-called with MiXCR into one record per CDR3 protein. Here the sample spans about 250,000 distinct CDR3 sequences, 20% to 30% being singletons. This TCR came from a male donor with ankylosing spondylitis or in good health (not recorded which). Material for sequencing was blood, either unsorted or a sorted T cell fraction (not recorded which). The rearrangement uses TRBV20-1 and TRBJ2-3; D may correspond to TRBD1 or TRBD2 (5 bases each). The CDR3 here is CSPRDGLTDTQYF. In DNA form, the CDR3 reads TGCAGTCCCCGGGACGGACTTACAGATACGCAGTATTTT.